The next 10 T cell receptor beta chains were all read from a single sample in a study of regulatory T cells in long-lasting Graves disease. Sample time point: newly diagnosed GD, antithyroid drugs for less than 3 months. RNA extracted from PBMCs served as the sequencing template. Construction of TCR beta libraries relied on iRepertoire HTBI primers and on Arm-PCR targeting CDR3 regions. Via MiXCR, TCRdb re-called the multiplex PCR reads, giving one row per CDR3 protein. The sample lists approximately 440,000 distinct CDR3 sequences; 15% to 20% were seen once. These data also featured in a second study, about T cells in Graves' hyperthyroidism and ophthalmopathy.

The specimen was peripheral blood mononuclear cells (PBMCs), collected at new diagnosis, from a patient treated with antithyroid drugs. These receptors were obtained from a man in his forties or fifties with Graves disease.

This clonotype came up many times. The V gene is TRBV28, the J gene TRBJ2-7; 8 nucleotides match TRBD1. V was pared by 4 bases and J by 4 bases, with 9 bases of the junction left unmatched. The CDR3 runs to 15 residues. CDR1 and CDR2 (germline): MDHEN, SYDVKM. The CDR3 DNA sequence: TGTGCCAGCAGTTCCACAGGACAGGGCAAGTACGAGCAGTACTTC. It encodes CASSSTGQGKYEQYF.

A word on this clonotype: This may be a read error, as it is one base from a much larger clone. The genes are TRBV11-1 and TRBJ2-1; TRBD1 agrees at 9 bases. Germline V gives CDR1 SGHAT, CDR2 FQDESV (reference sequence). V lost 5 bases, J lost 10 bases, and 3 bases stayed unmatched. This CDR3 is 12 amino acids long. CDR3 amino acids: CASSIQGAEQFF. For the CDR3, the DNA is TGTGCCAGCAGCATACAGGGGGCGGAGCAGTTCTTC.

Ten or more counts support this clonotype. The CDR3 here is CSATPDRTEGQFF. The CDR3 DNA sequence: TGCAGTGCTACCCCCGACAGGACGGAGGGACAGTTCTTC. This sequence joins TRBV20-1 and TRBJ2-1; D tentatively fits TRBD1 or TRBD2 (6 bases each). V gave up 4 bases and J gave up 13 bases, with 20 bases separating them. Germline V CDR1 and CDR2: DFQATT, SNEGSKA (reference sequence). The CDR3 length is 13 residues.

There are many counts of this clonotype. The chain has TRBV20-1 and TRBJ2-1, with 7 bases lining up with TRBD2. J was trimmed by 7 bases and V by 5 bases; bases with no gene match: 8. The CDR3 is made up of 13 amino acids. Germline CDR1 and CDR2: DFQATT and SNEGSKA (reference sequence). CDR3 amino acids: CSAFLPGGNEQFF. In DNA form, the CDR3 reads TGCAGTGCTTTCCTCCCGGGGGGTAATGAGCAGTTCTTC.

On this clonotype: This may come from a read error, since a much larger clone is one base off. This chain connects TRBV5-1 to TRBJ1-1; D is possibly TRBD1 (5 bases). Germline-derived CDR1 and CDR2 are SGHRS and YFSETQ. The CDR3 is 14 amino acids. CDR3: CASSSSTVNNEAFF. The DNA for the CDR3 is TGCGCCAGCAGCTCTTCGACAGTGAACAATGAAGCTTTCTTT.

This clonotype was counted many times. The chain joins TRBV29-1 to TRBJ2-2; 10 nucleotides agree with TRBD2. After removal of 1 base from V and 1 base from J, the junction contained 0 bases not matched to a gene. The CDR3 runs 15 residues. Germline assignment: CDR1 SQVTM and CDR2 ANQGSEA. The CDR3 sequence is CSVEGTSGNTGELFF. DNA for the CDR3: TGCAGCGTTGAAGGGACTAGCGGGAACACCGGGGAGCTGTTTTTT.

This clonotype was recorded many times. At one of its ends the junction is not consistent with the germline gene, which may arise from a read error. The chain has TRBV2 and TRBJ2-7; TRBD1 matches 8 bases. This CDR3 spans 15 amino acids. CDR1 and CDR2 from the germline V gene are SNHLY and FYNNEI. The CDR3 DNA reads TGTGTCAGCAGTCTTCGGGGACAGGTTGGGTTCGAGCAGTACTTC. Protein product: CVSSLRGQVGFEQYF.

The sample holds many counts of this clonotype. The CDR3: CASSLERGDTQYF. The CDR3 region has the DNA TGCGCCAGCAGCTTGGAAAGGGGGGATACGCAGTATTTT. The gene calls are TRBV5-1 and TRBJ2-3, with D possibly matching TRBD1 (6 bases). This CDR3 region has 13 residues. The V and J ends lost 0 bases and 6 bases respectively, with 8 bases between them. Germline V gene data show CDR1 as SGHRS and CDR2 as YFSETQ.

V is TRBV6-1 and J is TRBJ2-5; 10 positions match TRBD2. The CDR3 consists of 18 residues. CDR1 and CDR2 (germline): MNHNS, SASEGT. Losses at the gene ends were 5 bases for V and 0 bases for J; bases not matched to a gene: 12. Here the CDR3 reads CASSPPPGLAQYQETQYF. For the CDR3, the DNA is TGTGCCAGCAGTCCTCCGCCGGGACTAGCGCAGTACCAAGAGACCCAGTACTTC.

In this sample, this clonotype turned up many times. The V and J genes are TRBV7-3 and TRBJ1-1; 9 bases line up with TRBD1. V shed 5 bases, J shed 4 bases, and the junction held 20 bases outside the gene matches. CDR1 is SGHTA and CDR2 is FQGTGA in the germline V gene. The CDR3 is 19 amino acids. The CDR3 nucleotides read TGTGCCAGCAGCGCCCGCTACGGGACAGGGACAAAAACGGGCACTGAAGCTTTCTTT. This codes for CASSARYGTGTKTGTEAFF.